The 32 T cell receptor beta chains below were found in one sample sequenced in a study of T-cell memory formation after mild COVID-19 (dated by TCRdb to the early 2020s). To prepare the library, 5' RACE was applied. For sequencing, an Illumina NovaSeq 6000 was employed. The public reads were run again by TCRdb, first through fastp at Q25 and then through MiXCR, and only productive beta chains were kept. For every CDR3 protein sequence, its rows merge into one entry that carries the most common genes and DNA. In this sample the table shows just over 200,000 distinct CDR3 sequences, more than 8% of which occur a single time. The ten top clones hold 3.5% of the sample. Sequencing was carried out using PBMCs or a T cell subset sorted from them (not recorded which). The receptors derive from a man aged 18 to 29 who had mild COVID-19 (a few samples of this study predate the infection). The sample titles of this study are shuffled in the database, so cell type and time point are left out; the donor was told from shared clones.

This clonotype was picked up a small number of times. This rearrangement joins TRBV20-1 to TRBJ2-3; a possible D gene is TRBD2 (5 bases). Trimming stripped 8 bases from V and 2 bases from J, with 11 bases between. The CDR3 runs 12 residues. The germline V gene has CDR1 DFQATT and CDR2 SNEGSKA (reference sequence). CDR3 sequence: CSWTGLTDTQYF. Here the CDR3 DNA reads TGCAGTTGGACTGGACTCACAGATACGCAGTATTTT.

This clonotype showed up many times. The V gene is TRBV20-1, the J gene TRBJ2-5; no clear D. The CDR3 length is 14 residues. CDR1 and CDR2 (germline): DFQATT, SNEGSKA (reference sequence). Trimming cost V 6 bases and J 5 bases, with 19 bases left between them. CDR3 residues: CSARQLLGWETQYF. The CDR3 DNA reads as TGCAGTGCCCGCCAGCTCCTCGGATGGGAGACCCAGTACTTC.

This clonotype was seen a handful of times. The chain recombines TRBV5-1 with TRBJ1-6; D possibly corresponds to TRBD1 (5 bases). The V end lost 5 bases, the J end lost 9 bases, and 12 bases lay between the germline ends. The germline CDR1 and CDR2 sequences are SGHRS and YFSETQ. The CDR3 totals 13 residues. CDR3 sequence (DNA): TGCGCCAGCAGGTTCGAAAGGGGTTCACCCCTCCACTTT. It is translated as CASRFERGSPLHF. Filled out from reference TRBV5-1 and TRBJ1-6, the complete variable domain reads KAGVTQTPRYLIKTRGQQVTLSCSPISGHRSVSWYQQTPGQGLQFLFEYFSETQRNKGNFPGRFSGRQFSNSRSEMNVSTLELGDSALYLCASRFERGSPLHFGNGTRLTVT.

This sequence joins TRBV2 and TRBJ1-3; no definite D call. V lost 6 bases and J lost 0, with 9 bases in between. There are 14 residues in the CDR3. Germline CDR1 SNHLY, CDR2 FYNNEI. The CDR3 region is CASRMGNSGNTIYF. DNA of the CDR3: TGTGCCAGCAGAATGGGGAACTCTGGAAACACCATATATTTT.

This chain links TRBV5-1 with TRBJ2-3, with a weak D call TRBD2 (7 bases). V was pared by 5 bases and J by 0 bases, with 16 bases between. The CDR3 sequence is 16 residues long. Germline V gives CDR1 SGHRS, CDR2 YFSETQ. CDR3 nucleotides: TGCGCCAGCAGTCCTCGGACAGCGGGGAGCACAGATACGCAGTATTTT. Protein product: CASSPRTAGSTDTQYF.

The rearrangement joins TRBV5-4 to TRBJ2-3, with D maybe TRBD2 (6 bases). Germline loops: CDR1 SGHNT, CDR2 YYREEE (reference sequence). This CDR3 has 15 amino acids. V lost 7 bases, J lost 1 base, and 16 bases lay in between. Here the CDR3 DNA reads TGTGCCAGCCCCGGGGAACCGGGGGGCACAGATACGCAGTATTTT. Encoded protein: CASPGEPGGTDTQYF.

In this sample, this clonotype turned up a few times. The chain employs TRBV5-1 and TRBJ1-6, with 8 nucleotides matching TRBD1. The CDR3 has 15 residues. CDR1 is SGHRS, CDR2 YFSETQ, per germline. Germline trimming cut 4 bases from V and 10 bases from J; bases unmatched to any gene: 10. The CDR3 sequence is CASSIGDRGASPLHF. The DNA for the CDR3 is TGCGCCAGCAGCATAGGCGACAGGGGCGCCTCACCCCTCCACTTT.

The V and J genes are TRBV20-1 and TRBJ1-5; D not certain. Germline V CDR1 and CDR2: DFQATT, SNEGSKA (reference sequence). V was trimmed by 3 bases and J by 3 bases, leaving 9 bases between them. The CDR3 runs to 13 residues. The CDR3 sequence: CSARTELNQPQHF. The DNA for the CDR3 is TGCAGTGCTAGGACGGAACTCAATCAGCCCCAGCATTTT.

Only a few counts were recorded for this clonotype. This chain connects TRBV13 to TRBJ2-7; no firm D call. Germline V gives CDR1 PRHDT, CDR2 FYEKMQ (reference sequence). Trimming took 1 base from V and 5 from J, leaving 3 bases between them. The CDR3 contains 11 residues. The CDR3 region has the DNA TGTGCCAGCAGCTTAGAGAACGAGCAGTACGTC. Translating it yields CASSLENEQYV.

This clonotype was seen many times. CDR3: CASSLDRPDEKLFF. In nucleotides, the CDR3 is TGCGCCAGCAGCTTGGACCGTCCGGATGAAAAACTGTTTTTT. The chain combines TRBV5-1 with TRBJ1-4; unclear D gene. Germline V gene sequence: CDR1 SGHRS, CDR2 YFSETQ. The length of the CDR3 is 14 residues. V shed 0 bases and J shed 6 bases, with 9 bases lying between them.

The CDR3 sequence is CAWRATGVRPYNEQFF. The DNA for the CDR3 is TGTGCCTGGAGGGCCACAGGGGTTCGCCCCTACAATGAGCAGTTCTTC. The chain combines TRBV30 with TRBJ2-1; TRBD1 matches at 7 bases. V shed 3 bases, J shed 2 bases, and the junction held 10 bases outside the gene matches. Germline CDR1 reads GTSNPN; CDR2 reads SVGIG (reference sequence). The CDR3 is made up of 16 amino acids.

In this sample, this clonotype turned up many times. The J gene is TRBJ2-7, the V gene TRBV28; no firm D call. The germline CDR1 and CDR2 sequences are MDHEN and SYDVKM. CDR3 length: 12 residues. V was clipped by 3 bases and J by 4 bases, with 7 bases between them. CDR3 DNA sequence: TGTGCCAGCAGTTTCCGTGGTTACGAGCAGTACGTC. Residues: CASSFRGYEQYV.

The sample holds many counts of this clonotype. The chain carries TRBV7-2 and TRBJ2-7; 13 bases line up with TRBD2. From germline, CDR1 is SGHTA and CDR2 FQGNSA. CDR3 size: 15 residues. After removal of 2 bases from V and 2 bases from J, the junction contained 0 bases not matched to a gene. The CDR3 protein is CASSLTSGGAYEQYF. CDR3 bases: TGTGCCAGCAGCTTAACTAGCGGGGGGGCCTACGAGCAGTACTTC.

The count of this clonotype is one. The chain carries TRBV10-3 and TRBJ2-1, with 9 positions matching TRBD2. Germline V gene lookup returns CDR1 ENHRY and CDR2 SYGVKD. The CDR3 runs to 15 residues. Losses at the gene ends were 0 bases for V and 7 bases for J; bases not matched to a gene: 4. Here the CDR3 DNA reads TGTGCCATCAGTGAGTCGGGGCTAGCGGGAAATGAGCAGTTCTTC. It yields the protein CAISESGLAGNEQFF.

CDR3 sequence: CASSQRPAGTEAFF. The CDR3 DNA reads TGTGCCAGCAGCCAAAGACCTGCGGGCACTGAAGCTTTCTTT. V usage is TRBV3-1 and J usage is TRBJ1-1; D gene ambiguous. This CDR3 region has 14 residues. V lost 2 bases to trimming and J lost 4 bases, with 11 bases between them. Germline V gives CDR1 LGHDT, CDR2 YNNKEL (reference sequence).

This clonotype was picked up a small number of times. The chain couples TRBV29-1 to TRBJ2-3; the D gene is possibly TRBD1 (5 bases). Trimming left V 1 base short and J 2 bases short, with 7 bases between. CDR1 is SQVTM, CDR2 ANQGSEA, per germline. CDR3 length: 13 residues. CDR3 coding DNA: TGCAGCGTTGAAGGGGGCCCCACAGATACGCAGTATTTT. This sequence encodes CSVEGGPTDTQYF.

This clonotype has just a few counts. This chain connects TRBV7-8 to TRBJ1-2; no definite D call. V lost 1 base and J lost 7, with 10 bases in between. The CDR3 spans 13 residues. Germline CDR1 reads SGHVS; CDR2 reads FQNEAQ. The CDR3 region is CASSLDPRSGYTF. The CDR3 bases are TGTGCCAGCAGCTTAGACCCGAGGAGTGGCTACACCTTC.

At least ten counts were recorded for this clonotype. This chain joins TRBV5-1 and TRBJ2-1; 9 nucleotides line up with TRBD2. V dropped 0 bases and J dropped 0; count of bases not matched to a gene: 1. This CDR3 comprises 16 residues. CDR1 and CDR2 (germline): SGHRS, YFSETQ. This CDR3 reads CASSLVAGVSYNEQFF. The CDR3 bases are TGCGCCAGCAGCTTGGTAGCGGGGGTCTCCTACAATGAGCAGTTCTTC.

In its sample, this clonotype was seen a few times. V and J are TRBV25-1 and TRBJ1-5; D may be TRBD1 (5 bases). Germline V gives CDR1 MGHDK, CDR2 SYGVNS. The germline V and J ends were trimmed by 1 base and 6 bases, with 10 bases remaining between them. This CDR3 has 14 amino acids. CDR3 bases: TGTGCCAGCAGTGAATCCGGAGGGGTTCAGCCCCAGCATTTT. Amino acids: CASSESGGVQPQHF.

This chain joins TRBV11-1 and TRBJ2-2; no firm D call. The germline V and J ends were trimmed by 5 bases and 2 bases, with 12 bases remaining between them. This CDR3 is built from 15 residues. Germline CDR1 is SGHAT and CDR2 is FQDESV (reference sequence). In DNA, the CDR3 is TGTGCCAGCAGCGGTCGGACGGTAAACACCGGGGAGCTGTTTTTT. Translating it yields CASSGRTVNTGELFF.

This chain joins TRBV3-1 and TRBJ1-2; the D is unclear. The CDR3 length is 15 residues. The V end lost 0 bases, the J end lost 8 bases, and 16 bases lay between the germline ends. Germline-derived CDR1 and CDR2 are LGHDT and YNNKEL (reference sequence). Here the CDR3 reads CASSQDSASAAGYTF. The CDR3 DNA follows: TGTGCCAGCAGCCAAGATTCGGCCTCCGCGGCGGGCTACACCTTC.

This clonotype has a handful of counts. The chain combines TRBV6-6 with TRBJ2-4; no clear D gene. The V and J ends lost 2 bases and 0 bases respectively, with 8 bases between them. From germline, CDR1 is MNHNY and CDR2 SVGAGI (reference sequence). The CDR3 length is 15 residues. The CDR3 spells CASSYPAIAKNIQYF. The CDR3 DNA reads TGTGCCAGCAGTTACCCCGCTATAGCCAAAAACATTCAGTACTTC.

This clonotype has only a few counts. The chain couples TRBV5-1 to TRBJ1-2, with D uncertain. V was pared by 5 bases and J by 2 bases, with 16 bases between. This CDR3 is 15 amino acids long. Germline CDR1 and CDR2: SGHRS and YFSETQ. Here the CDR3 reads CASRLGAALNYGYTF. CDR3 in DNA: TGCGCCAGCAGGCTGGGCGCAGCTCTCAACTATGGCTACACCTTC.

As for this clonotype: A read error is possible here, since a much larger clone lies one base away. The chain carries TRBV20-1 and TRBJ1-1; 7 bases are a match to TRBD1. There are 14 residues in the CDR3. V lost 0 bases, J lost 6 bases, and 7 bases stayed unmatched. Looked up from germline, CDR1 is DFQATT and CDR2 is SNEGSKA (reference sequence). The CDR3 DNA reads TGCAGTGCTAGAGATCCCAGGGGGAGCTCTGAAGCTTTCTTT. It encodes CSARDPRGSSEAFF.

The J gene is TRBJ1-3, the V gene TRBV4-1; D call uncertain. The CDR3 totals 14 residues. V shed 3 bases and J shed 0 bases, with 6 bases lying between them. CDR1 and CDR2 from the germline V gene are MGHRA and YSYEKL. CDR3: CASSHRNSGNTIYF. In nucleotides, the CDR3 is TGCGCCAGCAGCCATCGCAACTCTGGAAACACCATATATTTT.

This chain connects TRBV20-1 to TRBJ1-5; D might be TRBD1 (6 bases). Between the trimmed V and J ends, which lost 4 bases and 6 bases, there was a span of 13 bases. CDR3 length equals 13 residues. Germline V lookup: CDR1 DFQATT, CDR2 SNEGSKA (reference sequence). This chain's CDR3 is CSATDRLRQPQHF. The DNA of the CDR3 is TGCAGTGCTACAGACAGGTTGCGTCAGCCCCAGCATTTT.

This clonotype was observed at least ten times. The chain couples TRBV7-3 to TRBJ2-5, with D unclear. The CDR3 runs 15 residues. Germline assignment: CDR1 SGHTA and CDR2 FQGTGA. Trimming pared 10 bases from V and 1 base from J, leaving 19 bases between. The CDR3 region is CATLRSGRTQETQYF. CDR3 nucleotide sequence: TGTGCCACTCTCCGGTCAGGACGGACCCAAGAGACCCAGTACTTC.

The chain is built from TRBV19 and TRBJ2-5; D is undetermined. In germline, CDR1 is LNHDA, CDR2 SQIVND (reference sequence). V lost 4 bases to trimming and J lost 4 bases, with 10 bases between them. CDR3 size: 13 residues. The CDR3 DNA reads TGTGCCAGTAGTACCCTCGAGAGAGAGACCCAGTACTTC. It is translated as CASSTLERETQYF.

The chain couples TRBV20-1 to TRBJ2-2; the match to TRBD2 covers 8 bases. After removal of 8 bases from V and 0 bases from J, the junction contained 11 bases not matched to a gene. CDR1 is DFQATT, CDR2 SNEGSKA, per germline (reference sequence). There are 16 residues in the CDR3. The CDR3 spells CSTRIAGLSNTGELFF. The CDR3 nucleotides read TGCAGTACCAGGATAGCGGGGCTTTCGAACACCGGGGAGCTGTTTTTT.

There are a few counts of this clonotype. The V and J genes are TRBV5-1 and TRBJ1-2; D uncertain. The germline V and J ends were trimmed by 2 bases and 3 bases, with 17 bases remaining between them. The CDR3 totals 16 residues. Looked up from germline, CDR1 is SGHRS and CDR2 is YFSETQ. CDR3 sequence reads: CASSFNAEGRYYGYTF. The CDR3 DNA is TGCGCCAGCAGCTTTAACGCAGAAGGACGGTACTATGGCTACACCTTC.

This clonotype was counted between two and nine times. The chain couples TRBV9 to TRBJ2-3; 9 bases align to TRBD1. Germline V CDR1 and CDR2: SGDLS, YYNGEE. The trim removed 0 bases at V and 5 bases at J, leaving 10 bases unmatched. CDR3 length: 17 amino acids. CDR3 residues: CASSVAVVGTGIDTQYF. The CDR3, as DNA: TGTGCCAGCAGCGTAGCGGTTGTGGGGACAGGGATAGATACGCAGTATTTT. The variable domain in full, completed from reference TRBV9 and TRBJ2-3, reads DSGVTQTPKHLITATGQRVTLRCSPRSGDLSVYWYQQSLDQGLQFLIQYYNGEERAKGNILERFSAQQFPDLHSELNLSSLELGDSALYFCASSVAVVGTGIDTQYFGPGTRLTVL.

The genes are TRBV12-3 or TRBV12-4 and TRBJ2-7; D ambiguous. This CDR3 contains 13 residues. The ends were cut back, 6 bases at V and 3 bases at J, with 12 bases in the middle. CDR3 nucleotides: TGTGCCAGCAGCCCCCGACATCTCTACGAGCAGTACTTC. It is translated as CASSPRHLYEQYF.